Each of the 20 T cell receptor beta chains below was sequenced from the same sample in a study of control samples from healthy donors and cancer patients. Sequenced by immunoSEQ multiplex PCR; TCRdb stores in-frame clones only, minus some. The table has about 230,000 clones, about four fifths seen once. The sequencing sample was made of PBMCs. The source of these receptors is a woman aged 55-69 years with lung cancer.

The rearrangement links TRBV28 to TRBJ1-1; D is unclear. V dropped 5 bases and J dropped 0 bases, with 13 bases sitting between them. Per germline, CDR1 MDHEN and CDR2 SYDVKM. CDR3 length equals 15 residues. The CDR3 spells CASSHRRTMNTEAFF. The CDR3 DNA is TGTGCCAGCAGTCACCGACGGACCATGAACACTGAAGCTTTCTTT.

The chain couples TRBV9 to TRBJ2-1, with 9 positions matching TRBD1. Germline CDR1 and CDR2: SGDLS and YYNGEE. V was pared by 0 bases and J by 3 bases, with 1 base of the junction left unmatched. This CDR3 has 15 amino acids. In DNA, the CDR3 is TGTGCCAGCAGCGTAGACAGGGGGCTCTACAATGAGCAGTTCTTC. Protein sequence: CASSVDRGLYNEQFF.

The chain uses TRBV10-3 and TRBJ2-1; 8 bases line up with TRBD1. Germline trimming cut 0 bases from V and 7 bases from J; bases unmatched to any gene: 8. Per germline, CDR1 ENHRY and CDR2 SYGVKD. This CDR3 is 16 amino acids long. For the CDR3, the DNA is TGTGCCATCAGTGAGTCGGCCCGGGACAGGTTAAATGAGCAGTTCTTC. Translation gives CAISESARDRLNEQFF.

This clone was recorded a few times. V is TRBV9 and J is TRBJ2-5; 7 bases match TRBD1. The V gene end was trimmed by 4 bases and the J gene end by 2 bases; junction bases not matched to a gene: 5. The germline V gene has CDR1 SGDLS and CDR2 YYNGEE. The CDR3 sequence is 14 residues long. The CDR3 loop is CASSTGVQQETQYF. CDR3 nucleotides: TGTGCCAGCAGCACAGGGGTCCAACAAGAGACCCAGTACTTC. The whole variable domain, filled in from reference TRBV9 and TRBJ2-5, reads DSGVTQTPKHLITATGQRVTLRCSPRSGDLSVYWYQQSLDQGLQFLIQYYNGEERAKGNILERFSAQQFPDLHSELNLSSLELGDSALYFCASSTGVQQETQYFGPGTRLLVL.

The table lists this clone with a count of one. V gene TRBV6-2 or TRBV6-3 combines with J gene TRBJ1-3; D is perhaps TRBD1 (5 bases). V lost 0 bases and J lost 0, with 9 bases in between. The CDR3 is 16 amino acids. Germline values: CDR1 MNHEY, CDR2 SVGEGT. CDR3 loop: CASSYSNQGSGNTIYF. In DNA form, the CDR3 reads TGTGCCAGCAGTTACTCGAATCAGGGCTCTGGAAACACCATATATTTT.

The chain links TRBV19 to TRBJ2-7, with a tentative D call TRBD2 (6 bases). The CDR3 is made up of 14 amino acids. Germline values: CDR1 LNHDA, CDR2 SQIVND (reference sequence). V lost 3 bases, J lost 4 bases, and 13 bases lay in between. In nucleotides, the CDR3 is TGTGCCAGTAGTATTGGGAGGCGGGGATACGAGCAGTACTTC. Protein product: CASSIGRRGYEQYF.

The chain couples TRBV5-1 to TRBJ2-7, with D unclear. This CDR3 is built from 12 residues. Per the germline V gene, CDR1 is SGHRS and CDR2 is YFSETQ. With 4 bases removed from V and 5 bases from J, the gap between germline ends came to 10 bases. CDR3 region: CASSAGPDEQYF. CDR3 DNA sequence: TGCGCCAGCAGCGCCGGGCCCGACGAGCAGTACTTC.

The chain combines TRBV4-1 with TRBJ1-5, with D perhaps matching TRBD1 (6 bases). Germline CDR1 MGHRA, CDR2 YSYEKL. V lost 2 bases, J lost 0 bases, and 14 bases lay in between. This CDR3 region has 17 residues. This CDR3 reads CASSQKDSAHSNQPQHF. DNA of the CDR3: TGCGCCAGCAGCCAAAAGGACAGTGCACATAGCAATCAGCCCCAGCATTTT.

The V call is TRBV6-4, the J call TRBJ2-3; 7 bases map to TRBD2. Trimming at V came to 6 bases and at J to 4 bases, leaving 7 bases not matched to a gene. Germline lookup yields CDR1 MRHNA and CDR2 SNTAGT. The CDR3 loop spans 14 amino acids. The CDR3 DNA is TGTGCCAGCAGCGAAGGACTAGTCTCAGATACGCAGTATTTT. It codes for CASSEGLVSDTQYF.

The J gene is TRBJ2-3, the V gene TRBV11-2; D remains unclear. V was cut by 1 base and J by 2 bases, with 13 bases left in between. Germline V CDR1 and CDR2: SGHAT, FQNNGV. This CDR3 has 16 amino acids. The CDR3 spells CASSLAGRAYTDTQYF. Written as DNA, the CDR3 is TGTGCCAGCAGCTTAGCAGGCCGGGCTTACACAGATACGCAGTATTTT.

The rearrangement links TRBV12-3 or TRBV12-4 to TRBJ2-5; D is perhaps TRBD1 (5 bases). V was trimmed by 7 bases and J by 1 base, leaving 10 bases between them. The CDR3 sequence is 13 residues long. CDR3 residues: CASKLDSQETQYF. Written as DNA, the CDR3 is TGTGCCAGCAAACTCGACAGCCAAGAGACCCAGTACTTC.

The chain employs TRBV18 and TRBJ2-3, with a tentative D call TRBD1 (6 bases). Trimming pared 6 bases from V and 0 bases from J, leaving 7 bases between. Germline V gene sequence: CDR1 KGHSH, CDR2 LQKENI. CDR3 length: 13 residues. CDR3 amino acids: CASSGASTDTQYF. The CDR3 DNA sequence: TGTGCCAGCTCGGGGGCCAGCACAGATACGCAGTATTTT.

This clone was found once. The genes are TRBV10-3 and TRBJ1-5; 7 bases fit TRBD1. The J segment lost 3 bases and the V segment lost 8 bases, leaving 7 bases of the junction unmatched. The CDR3 is made up of 14 amino acids. The germline gives CDR1 ENHRY, CDR2 SYGVKD. The CDR3 protein is CAISLQGNNQPQHF. DNA for the CDR3: TGTGCCATCTCGTTACAGGGGAACAATCAGCCCCAGCATTTT.

The rearrangement joins TRBV3-1 (or the pseudogene TRBV3-2) to TRBJ1-2; maybe TRBD1 (5 bases). The germline V gene encodes CDR1 LGHDT and CDR2 YNNKEL (reference sequence). CDR3 size: 14 residues. Trimming removed 0 bases at V and 7 bases at J, with 12 bases between. CDR3 region: CASSQEWQGSGYTF. Written as DNA, the CDR3 is TGTGCCAGCAGCCAAGAATGGCAGGGCAGTGGCTACACCTTC.

V is TRBV25-1 and J is TRBJ2-7; possibly TRBD1 for D (7 bases). Deletions cut 5 bases from V and 5 bases from J, with 19 bases between. This CDR3 region has 15 residues. Per germline, CDR1 MGHDK and CDR2 SYGVNS. The CDR3 loop reads CASSSGGTVTHEQYF. The CDR3 DNA sequence: TGTGCCAGCAGTTCAGGGGGGACCGTAACCCACGAGCAGTACTTC.

This clone appeared once. This chain joins TRBV5-1 and TRBJ2-3; D remains ambiguous. The V gene's germline CDR1 is SGHRS and CDR2 YFSETQ. Trimming cost V 1 base and J 5 bases, with 8 bases left between them. The CDR3 loop spans 13 amino acids. As DNA, the CDR3 is TGCGCCAGCAGCTTGAGGGTTCTAGATACGCAGTATTTT. Protein sequence: CASSLRVLDTQYF.

The genes are TRBV6-5 and TRBJ2-7; tentative D call: TRBD2 (6 bases). V gave up 2 bases and J gave up 4 bases, with 18 bases separating them. The germline gives CDR1 MNHEY, CDR2 SVGAGI. The CDR3 totals 16 residues. CDR3 DNA sequence: TGTGCCAGCAGTTACCAGGAGGGAATTCGAGGATACGAGCAGTACTTC. Translated: CASSYQEGIRGYEQYF.

The CDR3 bases are TGTGCCAGCAGACTAAGAGGGAGGCTAGCGGGGGGCCCATTGGTGGCAGATACGCAGTATTTT. Residues: CASRLRGRLAGGPLVADTQYF. J is TRBJ2-3 and V is TRBV27; the match to TRBD2 covers 11 bases. There are 21 residues in the CDR3. With V trimmed by 6 bases and J by 4 bases, 24 bases remained unmatched. Germline V gene data show CDR1 as MNHEY and CDR2 as SMNVEV (reference sequence).

V and J are TRBV27 and TRBJ1-2; TRBD1 might be the D (6 bases). Looked up from germline, CDR1 is MNHEY and CDR2 is SMNVEV (reference sequence). V dropped 7 bases and J dropped 3 bases, with 21 bases sitting between them. This CDR3 is built from 16 residues. CDR3 sequence: CASTRIRGGAYYGYTF. The CDR3 DNA reads TGTGCCAGCACCCGAATTAGGGGGGGCGCCTACTATGGCTACACCTTC.

The chain couples TRBV9 to TRBJ2-7, with D perhaps TRBD1 (5 bases). In germline, CDR1 is SGDLS, CDR2 YYNGEE. The CDR3 is 15 residues long. Trimming took 0 bases from V and 3 from J, leaving 13 bases between them. CDR3 amino acids: CASSVEGVGYYEQYF. CDR3 in DNA: TGTGCCAGCAGCGTAGAAGGGGTGGGATACTACGAGCAGTACTTC.